This TCR beta chain was obtained from a study of neurological immune-mediated disorders (dated by TCRdb to between 2019 and 2020). Looking at the study overall: Peripheral blood TCR-beta repertoires from HTLV-I-associated myelopathy (HAM/TSP) patients, multiple sclerosis patients and healthy controls were compared by UMI-based sequencing. The cohort was made up of about 66 subjects, consisting of about 15 HAM/TSP patients, roughly 35 multiple sclerosis patients and around 20 healthy controls. The roughly 110 TCR-beta libraries included longitudinal samples, technical triplicates and paired sorted CD4+ and CD8+ T-cell subsets alongside PBMC samples.

cDNA synthesis used template-switch 5'RACE with a primer carrying a 10-nucleotide random unique molecular identifier tagging each TCR transcript. Every sequencing run yielded over 170 million TCR-beta sequences covering 15-18 subjects. The RNeasy kit was used for extraction of total RNA. TCR-beta VDJ regions were amplified with primers for the TCR constant region and the 5'RACE anchor, using the KAPA Real-time Library Amplification kit. A first PCR added sample indexes and Illumina adaptors, and a second PCR then raised library yield. After Ampure bead purification, the TCR product of roughly 650 bp was size-selected on a 2% E-gel SizeSelection system. Before pooling, library quality was checked on a Bioanalyzer, concentration was measured with Qubit, and libraries were quantified with the Kapa Library Quantification kit. Paired-end 2 x 150 bp sequencing of the libraries was performed on an Illumina HiSeq 2500. To increase sequence diversity, about 25-30% phiX was spiked into each library pool. Per the authors' processing: Quality-filtered reads were processed with the UMI-based MiGEC pipeline, which removed over 75% of raw TCR sequences during error correction. VDJ genes were aligned to IMGT germline references, and clonotypes were defined by unique CDR3 amino acid sequence plus V-J genes. Clonal expansion, Shannon diversity, and CDR3 relatedness (CalcPairwiseDistances, ClusterSamples) were evaluated with VDJtools, and phylogenetic trees were built with CLCbio workbench. Clones with at least 8 unique UMIs were defined as expanded, with this threshold being based on coefficient-of-variation modelling across technical triplicates. TCRdb reprocessing: public reads trimmed at Q25 with fastp, clones called with MiXCR, in-frame beta chains kept. Rows are combined by CDR3 protein, so each entry shows the most common genes and DNA. The V and J calls come from TCRdb's annotation, not from the publication. The sample has 20,000 to 25,000 distinct CDR3 sequences on record, roughly 14% of them singletons. The ten largest clonotypes hold around 16% of the sample.

Results and caveats for the whole study, not just this receptor: TCR clonal expansion was highest in HAM/TSP patients and lowest in MS patients, with MS patients falling below even healthy controls. Expanded clones from different subjects shared no identical CDR3 amino acid sequences, which suggests that TCR-beta repertoires were private in all groups.

Libraries from unsorted PBMCs were made from 2 million PBMCs kept in RNAlater at -80 degrees C until RNA extraction. Peripheral blood was subjected to Ficoll-Hypaque density gradient centrifugation to isolate PBMCs, which were then cryopreserved in liquid nitrogen. The germline V gene yields MRHNA for CDR1 and SNTAGT for CDR2. V and J are truncated by 4 bases and 5 bases respectively, leaving an intervening sequence of 10 bases. The CDR3 covers 13 residues, taking in both the cysteine and the phenylalanine. This entry keeps only the CDR3 DNA: 39 bases, framed from base 1. Many counts were recorded for this clonotype. The antigen it recognizes is unknown. Per-base quality was not reported, and no clone a single base away is much larger than it.

The receptor's source is a female donor with HTLV-1-associated myelopathy (HAM/TSP). This sequence uses TRBV6-4 and TRBJ2-3; no D gene call is confident. The source material was PBMCs. The CDR3 protein sequence reads: CASSGGDGDTQYF. The nucleotide sequence is TGTGCCAGCAGTGGTGGAGATGGAGATACGCAGTATTTT.